These T cell receptor beta chains were read from a single sample in a study of beta chain features in type 1 diabetes. Measured with immunoSEQ multiplex PCR; TCRdb has only the in-frame clones, and not every one. The sample includes about 660,000 clones, 11% to 15% of them seen just once. The specimen sequenced was naive CD4+ T cells from blood. The source is a man aged 18 to 30 with type 1 diabetes. The CDR3 runs from the conserved cysteine through the conserved F or W. The D gene is left open where the match is weak. Size tells how often a clone was seen (once, few, many) or the class of an expanded clone, and some rows leave it out.

abundance: few; d_gene: TRBD1; j_gene: TRBJ2-5; v_gene: TRBV12-5; len: 13; CDR3aa: CASVDRDQETQYF; CDR3nt: TGTGCTAGTGTAGACAGGGACCAAGAGACCCAGTACTTC
abundance: few; d_gene: TRBD2; j_gene: TRBJ2-5; v_gene: TRBV7-9; len: 11; CDR3aa: CASWGGKTQYF; CDR3nt: TGTGCCAGTTGGGGAGGGAAGACCCAGTACTTC
abundance: NA; d_gene: NA; j_gene: TRBJ1-1; v_gene: TRBV5-1; len: 13; CDR3aa: CASSLRLNTEAFF; CDR3nt: TGCGCCAGCAGCTTGCGGCTGAACACTGAAGCTTTCTTT
abundance: NA; d_gene: NA; j_gene: TRBJ1-1; v_gene: TRBV5-6; len: 13; CDR3aa: CASSLPSVTEAFF; CDR3nt: TGTGCCAGCAGTTTACCTTCGGTCACTGAAGCTTTCTTT
abundance: NA; d_gene: NA; j_gene: TRBJ1-2; v_gene: TRBV5-1; len: 15; CDR3aa: CASSRSIDTGYGYTF; CDR3nt: TGCGCCAGCAGCCGCTCCATCGATACAGGCTATGGCTACACCTTC
abundance: few; d_gene: TRBD1; j_gene: TRBJ2-3; v_gene: TRBV5-5; len: 19; CDR3aa: CASSHELQGARFPTDTQYF; CDR3nt: TGTGCCAGCAGCCACGAATTACAGGGGGCGCGATTTCCGACAGATACGCAGTATTTT
abundance: NA; d_gene: TRBD1; j_gene: TRBJ2-5; v_gene: TRBV10-3; len: 13; CDR3aa: CAISYRGQETQYF; CDR3nt: TGTGCCATCAGCTACAGGGGACAAGAGACCCAGTACTTC
abundance: few; d_gene: NA; j_gene: TRBJ1-2; v_gene: TRBV25-1; len: 14; CDR3aa: CASSGYNLRRGYTF; CDR3nt: TGTGCCAGCAGTGGATACAACCTACGTCGTGGCTACACCTTC
abundance: few; d_gene: NA; j_gene: TRBJ1-2; v_gene: TRBV12-5; len: 12; CDR3aa: CASASSQGGYTF; CDR3nt: TGTGCTAGTGCCTCCTCCCAGGGTGGCTACACCTTC
abundance: few; d_gene: NA; j_gene: TRBJ1-2; v_gene: TRBV5-6; len: 12; CDR3aa: CASSLARGSYTF; CDR3nt: TGTGCCAGCAGCTTGGCCAGGGGCAGCTACACCTTC
abundance: NA; d_gene: NA; j_gene: TRBJ2-1; v_gene: TRBV4-3; len: 16; CDR3aa: CASSQLTGTGKNEQFF; CDR3nt: TGCGCCAGCAGCCAACTCACCGGGACTGGTAAAAATGAGCAGTTCTTC
abundance: NA; d_gene: NA; j_gene: TRBJ2-7; v_gene: TRBV14; len: 14; CDR3aa: CASSHLDRFDEQYF; CDR3nt: TGTGCCAGCAGCCACCTGGACCGGTTCGACGAGCAGTACTTC
abundance: few; d_gene: NA; j_gene: TRBJ2-2; v_gene: TRBV6-6; len: 15; CDR3aa: CASIRDGANTGELFF; CDR3nt: TGTGCCAGCATACGGGACGGAGCGAACACCGGGGAGCTGTTTTTT
abundance: few; d_gene: NA; j_gene: TRBJ1-1; v_gene: TRBV25-1; len: 13; CDR3aa: CASEPRGETEAFF; CDR3nt: TGTGCCAGCGAACCCAGGGGTGAGACTGAAGCTTTCTTT
abundance: few; d_gene: TRBD1; j_gene: TRBJ2-7; v_gene: TRBV23-1; len: 19; CDR3aa: CASSQSPDRGVQTPYEQYF; CDR3nt: TGCGCCAGCAGTCAATCTCCGGACAGGGGTGTCCAAACCCCCTACGAGCAGTACTTC